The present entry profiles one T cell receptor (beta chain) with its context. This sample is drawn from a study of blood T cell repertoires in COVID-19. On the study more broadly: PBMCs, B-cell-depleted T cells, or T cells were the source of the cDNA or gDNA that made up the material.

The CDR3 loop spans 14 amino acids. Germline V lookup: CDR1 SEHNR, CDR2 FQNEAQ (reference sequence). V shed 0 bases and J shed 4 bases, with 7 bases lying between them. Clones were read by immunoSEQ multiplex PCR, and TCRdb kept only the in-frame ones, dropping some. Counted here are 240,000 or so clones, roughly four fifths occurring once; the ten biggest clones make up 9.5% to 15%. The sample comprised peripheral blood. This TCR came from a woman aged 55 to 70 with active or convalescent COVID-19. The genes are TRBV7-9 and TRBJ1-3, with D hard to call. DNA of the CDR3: TGTGCCAGCAGCTTAGCCCCGTTGGGAAACACCATATATTTT. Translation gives CASSLAPLGNTIYF.